Each of the 24 T cell receptor beta chains below was sequenced from the same sample in a study of technical replicates of blood from several donors. This table comes from immunoSEQ multiplex PCR, and its TCRdb copy is limited to in-frame clones, with some not included. The repertoire has about 60,000 clones, approximately 89% of them found once; the top ten carry around 4.9%. Material for sequencing was PBMCs. These receptors were taken from a human donor in good health. Some clones in this sample may be carry-over from other donors' samples.

V and J are TRBV18 and TRBJ2-1, with unresolved D. The V end lost 5 bases, the J end lost 5 bases, and 4 bases lay between the germline ends. The CDR3 contains 11 residues. Looked up from germline, CDR1 is KGHSH and CDR2 is LQKENI. The chain's CDR3 is CASSGHNEQFF. CDR3 nucleotide sequence: TGTGCCAGCTCAGGCCACAATGAGCAGTTCTTC.

V usage is TRBV2 and J usage is TRBJ2-2; maybe TRBD1 (6 bases). Germline-derived CDR1 and CDR2 are SNHLY and FYNNEI. This CDR3 is 14 amino acids long. V was shortened by 7 bases and J by 0 bases, with 9 bases between the two germline ends. CDR3 in amino acids: CASTGTTNTGELFF. CDR3 bases: TGTGCCAGCACCGGGACAACGAACACCGGGGAGCTGTTTTTT.

This sequence joins TRBV5-6 and TRBJ2-7, with 8 bases lining up with TRBD2. Germline CDR1 SGHDT, CDR2 YYEEEE. With V trimmed by 2 bases and J by 6 bases, 4 bases remained unmatched. The CDR3 length is 13 residues. CDR3 nucleotide sequence: TGTGCCAGCAGCTTTCCGGGAGGGGTCGAGCAGTACTTC. This gives the protein CASSFPGGVEQYF.

This chain links TRBV18 with TRBJ2-7, with TRBD1 as a possible D gene (7 bases). This CDR3 contains 15 residues. V lost 3 bases and J lost 5, with 17 bases in between. CDR1 and CDR2 from the germline V gene are KGHSH and LQKENI. CDR3 sequence (DNA): TGTGCCAGCTCACCGGGGAGACAGGGAGGCAACGAGCAGTACTTC. This translates into CASSPGRQGGNEQYF.

V is TRBV6-1 and J is TRBJ1-5; TRBD1 matches 7 bases. The ends lost 1 base at V and 5 bases at J; junction bases unmatched: 14. The CDR3 runs to 18 residues. CDR1 is MNHNS and CDR2 is SASEGT in the germline V gene. CDR3 loop: CASSEVRKFRGSDQPQHF. As DNA, the CDR3 is TGTGCCAGCAGTGAAGTGAGGAAATTCAGGGGGTCGGATCAGCCCCAGCATTTT.

This clone was seen just once. The chain has TRBV6-5 and TRBJ2-7, with 9 nucleotides matching TRBD1. There are 15 residues in the CDR3. Germline CDR1 is MNHEY and CDR2 is SVGAGI. J was trimmed by 1 base and V by 0 bases; bases with no gene match: 1. For the CDR3, the DNA is TGTGCCAGCAGTTACTCGGGACAGGGTTCCTACGAGCAGTACTTC. Residues: CASSYSGQGSYEQYF.

The gene calls are TRBV12-5 and TRBJ1-4; D gene ambiguous. CDR3 length: 15 amino acids. Germline CDR1 reads LGHNT; CDR2 reads FRNRAP. V was clipped by 1 base and J by 2 bases, with 8 bases between them. Here the CDR3 DNA reads TGTGCTAGTGGTTTGGGCGACGGGACTAATGAAAAACTGTTTTTT. Translated: CASGLGDGTNEKLFF.

For this clone: Other DNA sequences of this sample code for an identical CDR3. J is TRBJ2-5 and V is TRBV15, with 8 bases matching TRBD1. The trim removed 3 bases at V and 3 bases at J, leaving 3 bases unmatched. CDR1 and CDR2 from the germline V gene are LNHNV and YYDKDF (reference sequence). CDR3 length: 14 residues. The CDR3: CATSRGTGEETQYF. As DNA, the CDR3 is TGTGCCACCAGCAGGGGGACAGGCGAAGAGACCCAGTACTTC.

The V gene is TRBV15, the J gene TRBJ1-5; a possible D gene is TRBD1 (5 bases). This CDR3 region has 15 residues. V was clipped by 3 bases and J by 6 bases, with 15 bases between them. Looked up from germline, CDR1 is LNHNV and CDR2 is YYDKDF (reference sequence). Written as DNA, the CDR3 is TGTGCCACCAGCAGCAGGGAAGCCGCTAGTCAGCCCCAGCATTTT. Translated: CATSSREAASQPQHF.

J is TRBJ2-1 and V is TRBV19, with 7 bases aligning to TRBD1. V lost 1 base, J lost 3 bases, and 3 bases stayed unmatched. CDR3 size: 15 residues. Germline CDR1 is LNHDA and CDR2 is SQIVND (reference sequence). CDR3 sequence (DNA): TGTGCCAGTAGTATAGGGGCAGGGGGCTACAATGAGCAGTTCTTC. The encoded protein is CASSIGAGGYNEQFF.

CDR3 nucleotide sequence: TGTGCCAGCAGCCCGACTTACAGCACAGATACGCAGTATTTT. Its protein product is CASSPTYSTDTQYF. The V call is TRBV6-5, the J call TRBJ2-3; D is uncertain. Trimming stripped 6 bases from V and 0 bases from J, with 10 bases between. Germline CDR1 reads MNHEY; CDR2 reads SVGAGI. The CDR3 is made up of 14 amino acids.

The DNA of the CDR3 is TGCGCCAGCAGCCAAGAGGGGCTAGCGGGGGGGTACGAGCAGTACTTC. Amino acids: CASSQEGLAGGYEQYF. V usage is TRBV4-3 and J usage is TRBJ2-7, with TRBD2 matching over 12 bases. V gave up 0 bases and J gave up 4 bases; unmatched junction bases: 4. The CDR3 runs 16 residues. The germline CDR1 and CDR2 sequences are LGHNA and YSLEER.

This sequence joins TRBV6-5 and TRBJ1-5; TRBD1 might be the D (6 bases). This CDR3 is built from 15 residues. The germline V gene has CDR1 MNHEY and CDR2 SVGAGI. Trimming took 5 bases from V and 2 from J, leaving 13 bases between them. CDR3 sequence: CASSAGDKGNQPQHF. In DNA, the CDR3 is TGTGCCAGCAGTGCAGGGGATAAAGGCAATCAGCCCCAGCATTTT.

This CDR3 is CASGWGGLAGVGSYEQYF. DNA of the CDR3: TGTGCTAGTGGTTGGGGGGGACTAGCGGGGGTGGGTTCCTACGAGCAGTACTTC. The chain employs TRBV12-5 and TRBJ2-7, with 14 bases aligning to TRBD2. With 4 bases clipped from V and 1 base from J, the junction kept 9 bases outside the gene matches. CDR3 length: 18 amino acids. Per the germline V gene, CDR1 is LGHNT and CDR2 is FRNRAP.

Remarks on this clone: The junction does not match germline at one end; this may be a read error. The chain combines TRBV30 with TRBJ2-7; TRBD1 aligns across 7 bases. CDR1 is GTSNPN, CDR2 SVGIG, per germline (reference sequence). The CDR3 spans 14 residues. This chain's CDR3 is CAWKVSPGTAPCDF. CDR3 DNA sequence: TGTGCCTGGAAGGTTTCTCCAGGGACAGCCCCTTGTGACTTC.

As to this clone: Germline and junction disagree at one end, which may indicate a read error. V gene TRBV12-5 combines with J gene TRBJ2-7, with 9 bases aligning to TRBD1. Germline V CDR1 and CDR2: LGHNT, FRNRAP. The CDR3 covers 14 residues. In DNA form, the CDR3 reads TGTGCTAGTGGCTTGGGACAGGGTGGAGACGAGCAGTACTTC. Its protein is CASGLGQGGDEQYF.

This clone occurred once. The chain employs TRBV7-9 and TRBJ2-7, with 7 bases lining up with TRBD2. CDR3 length: 15 amino acids. Germline V gene lookup returns CDR1 SEHNR and CDR2 FQNEAQ (reference sequence). The V and J ends lost 4 bases and 2 bases, in that order; junction bases with no gene match: 8. This chain's CDR3 is CASSSASGYTYEQYF. The DNA of the CDR3 is TGTGCCAGCAGCTCCGCTAGCGGCTATACCTACGAGCAGTACTTC. Filled out from reference TRBV7-9 and TRBJ2-7, the complete variable domain reads DTGVSQNPRHKITKRGQNVTFRCDPISEHNRLYWYRQTLGQGPEFLTYFQNEAQLEKSRLLSDRFSAERPKGSFSTLEIQRTEQGDSAMYLCASSSASGYTYEQYFGPGTRLTVT.

This clone was seen only once. The chain couples TRBV7-2 to TRBJ2-5; 8 bases fit TRBD2. J lost 4 bases, V lost 1 base, and 5 bases had no gene match. Germline loops: CDR1 SGHTA, CDR2 FQGNSA. The CDR3 has 15 residues. CDR3 sequence (DNA): TGTGCCAGCAGCTTAGTAGCGGGATTTATAGAGACCCAGTACTTC. Residues: CASSLVAGFIETQYF.

The chain uses TRBV6-5 and TRBJ2-7; the D is unclear. The CDR3 is 15 residues long. Deletions cut 0 bases from V and 0 bases from J, with 9 bases between. CDR1 and CDR2 (germline): MNHEY, SVGAGI. The CDR3 sequence is CASSYSIASSYEQYF. In DNA, the CDR3 is TGTGCCAGCAGTTACTCGATTGCGAGCTCCTACGAGCAGTACTTC.

The chain has TRBV6-5 and TRBJ1-2; a weak D match, TRBD1 (6 bases). V was shortened by 6 bases and J by 7 bases, with 15 bases between the two germline ends. CDR1 is MNHEY, CDR2 SVGAGI, per germline. CDR3 length equals 13 residues. CDR3 sequence: CASRLQGRAGYTF. The CDR3 coding sequence is TGTGCCAGCAGATTACAGGGTCGGGCTGGCTACACCTTC.

This clone was detected a few times. The V call is TRBV27, the J call TRBJ2-6; D unresolved. Germline CDR1 reads MNHEY; CDR2 reads SMNVEV (reference sequence). The CDR3 has 16 residues. V was trimmed by 6 bases and J by 2 bases, leaving 14 bases between them. Here the CDR3 DNA reads TGTGCCAGCAGCGTTTTTATCGGTACTGGGGCCAACGTCCTGACTTTC. Protein sequence: CASSVFIGTGANVLTF.

A note on this clone: This sample includes further DNA sequences coding for the same CDR3. CDR3 in amino acids: CAISESRGYGYTF. CDR3 in DNA: TGTGCCATCAGTGAGTCCAGGGGTTATGGCTACACCTTC. The gene calls are TRBV10-3 and TRBJ1-2; the D gene is possibly TRBD1 (6 bases). This CDR3 spans 13 amino acids. Between the trimmed V and J ends, which lost 0 bases and 5 bases, there was a span of 7 bases. Germline-derived CDR1 and CDR2 are ENHRY and SYGVKD.

The rearrangement joins TRBV6-5 to TRBJ1-2, with 7 bases matching TRBD1. This CDR3 contains 14 residues. Germline values: CDR1 MNHEY, CDR2 SVGAGI. Unmatched junction bases numbered 8, after V lost 5 bases and J lost 5 bases. The CDR3 DNA reads TGTGCCAGCAGTAATCCGAGACAGGGATATGGCTACACCTTC. Residues: CASSNPRQGYGYTF.

The CDR3 DNA follows: TGCGCCAGCAGCCAAGAGATTAGCACGACTGAGCAGTTCTTC. Amino acids: CASSQEISTTEQFF. The chain joins TRBV4-1 to TRBJ2-1, with D unclear. V was clipped by 0 bases and J by 9 bases, with 12 bases between them. CDR1 and CDR2 (germline): MGHRA, YSYEKL. There are 14 residues in the CDR3.